The present entry profiles one T cell receptor (beta chain) with its context. This table comes from immunoSEQ multiplex PCR, and its TCRdb copy is limited to in-frame clones, with some not included. The sample has about 190,000 clones, roughly 78% seen once. V lost 5 bases, J lost 1 base, and 7 bases stayed unmatched. The V gene's germline CDR1 is KGHSH and CDR2 LQKENI. There are 16 residues in the CDR3. This entry comes from a study of blood T cell repertoires in COVID-19. This receptor was obtained from an elderly woman with active or convalescent COVID-19. The rearrangement uses TRBV18 and TRBJ2-7; 11 bases are a match to TRBD2. The sequenced material came from peripheral blood. For the CDR3, the DNA is TGTGCCAGCTCAGCACAATCTAGCGGGGGGTCCTACGAGCAGTACTTC. Its protein is CASSAQSSGGSYEQYF.